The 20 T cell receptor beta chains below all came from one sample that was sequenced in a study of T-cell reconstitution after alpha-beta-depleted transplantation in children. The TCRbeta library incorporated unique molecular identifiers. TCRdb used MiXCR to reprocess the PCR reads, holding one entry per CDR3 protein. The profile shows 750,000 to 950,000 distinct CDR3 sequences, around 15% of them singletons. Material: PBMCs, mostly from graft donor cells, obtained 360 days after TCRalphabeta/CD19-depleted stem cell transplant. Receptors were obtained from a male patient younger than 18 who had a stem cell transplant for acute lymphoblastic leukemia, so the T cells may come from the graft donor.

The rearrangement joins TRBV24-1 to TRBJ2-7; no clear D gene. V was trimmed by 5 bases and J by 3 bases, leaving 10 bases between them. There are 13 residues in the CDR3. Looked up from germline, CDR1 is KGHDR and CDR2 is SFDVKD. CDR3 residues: CATSGEILYEQYF. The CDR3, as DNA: TGTGCCACCAGTGGTGAGATCCTCTACGAGCAGTACTTC.

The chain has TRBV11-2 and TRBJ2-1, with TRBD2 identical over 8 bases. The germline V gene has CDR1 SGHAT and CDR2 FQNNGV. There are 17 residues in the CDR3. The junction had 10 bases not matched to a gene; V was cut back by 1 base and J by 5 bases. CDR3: CASSLVRGGRWDNEQFF. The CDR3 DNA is TGTGCCAGCAGCTTAGTGCGCGGCGGGAGGTGGGACAATGAGCAGTTCTTC.

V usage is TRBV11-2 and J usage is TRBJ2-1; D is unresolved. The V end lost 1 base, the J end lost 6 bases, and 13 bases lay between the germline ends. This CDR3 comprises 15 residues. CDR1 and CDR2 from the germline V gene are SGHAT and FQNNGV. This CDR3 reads CASSLALRAVNEQFF. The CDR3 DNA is TGTGCCAGCAGCTTAGCCCTAAGGGCGGTCAATGAGCAGTTCTTC.

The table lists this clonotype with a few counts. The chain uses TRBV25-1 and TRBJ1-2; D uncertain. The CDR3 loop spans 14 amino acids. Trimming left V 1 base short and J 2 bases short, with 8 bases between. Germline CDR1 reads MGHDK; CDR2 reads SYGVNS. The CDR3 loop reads CASSEWVQNYGYTF. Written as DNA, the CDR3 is TGTGCCAGCAGTGAATGGGTACAGAACTATGGCTACACCTTC.

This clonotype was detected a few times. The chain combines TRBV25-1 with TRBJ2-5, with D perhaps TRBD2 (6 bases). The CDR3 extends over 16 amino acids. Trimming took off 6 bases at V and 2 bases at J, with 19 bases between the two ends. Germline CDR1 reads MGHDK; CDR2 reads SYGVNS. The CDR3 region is CASSLITTGLQETQYF. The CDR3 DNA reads TGTGCCAGCAGCCTGATTACTACTGGACTACAAGAGACCCAGTACTTC.

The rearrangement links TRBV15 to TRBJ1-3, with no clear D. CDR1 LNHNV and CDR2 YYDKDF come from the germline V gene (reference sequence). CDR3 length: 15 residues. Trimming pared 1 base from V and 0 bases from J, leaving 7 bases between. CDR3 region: CATSRVKGSGNTIYF. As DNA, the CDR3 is TGTGCCACCAGCAGAGTTAAGGGCTCTGGAAACACCATATATTTT.

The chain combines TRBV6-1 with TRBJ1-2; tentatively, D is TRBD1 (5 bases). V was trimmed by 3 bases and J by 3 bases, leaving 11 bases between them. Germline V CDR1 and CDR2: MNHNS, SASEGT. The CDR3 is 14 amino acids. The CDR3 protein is CASSDRGSYYGYTF. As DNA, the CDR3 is TGTGCCAGCAGTGATCGGGGCAGCTACTATGGCTACACCTTC.

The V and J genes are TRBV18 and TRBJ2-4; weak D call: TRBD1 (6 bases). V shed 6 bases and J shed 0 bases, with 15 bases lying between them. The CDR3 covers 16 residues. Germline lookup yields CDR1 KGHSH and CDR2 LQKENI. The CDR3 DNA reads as TGTGCCAGCTCTCCTGGACAGACTCTAGCCAAAAACATTCAGTACTTC. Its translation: CASSPGQTLAKNIQYF.

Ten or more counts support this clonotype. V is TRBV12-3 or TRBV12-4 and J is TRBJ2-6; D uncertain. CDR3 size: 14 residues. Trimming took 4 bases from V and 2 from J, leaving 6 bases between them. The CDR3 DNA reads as TGTGCCAGCAGTTCTCGTACTGGGGCCAACGTCCTGACTTTC. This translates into CASSSRTGANVLTF.

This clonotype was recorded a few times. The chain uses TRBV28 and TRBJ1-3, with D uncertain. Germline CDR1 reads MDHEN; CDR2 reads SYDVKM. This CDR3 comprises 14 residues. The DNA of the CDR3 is TGTGCAACTCGACCGATAGGTACTGGAAACACCATATATTTT. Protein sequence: CATRPIGTGNTIYF.

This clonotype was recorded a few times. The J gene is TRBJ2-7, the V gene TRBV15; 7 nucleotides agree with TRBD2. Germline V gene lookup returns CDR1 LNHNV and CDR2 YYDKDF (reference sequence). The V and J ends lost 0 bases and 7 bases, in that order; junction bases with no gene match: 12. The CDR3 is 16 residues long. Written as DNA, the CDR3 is TGTGCCACCAGCAGAGATTTGTCGGGGGGATTAGGGGAGCAGTACTTC. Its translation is CATSRDLSGGLGEQYF.

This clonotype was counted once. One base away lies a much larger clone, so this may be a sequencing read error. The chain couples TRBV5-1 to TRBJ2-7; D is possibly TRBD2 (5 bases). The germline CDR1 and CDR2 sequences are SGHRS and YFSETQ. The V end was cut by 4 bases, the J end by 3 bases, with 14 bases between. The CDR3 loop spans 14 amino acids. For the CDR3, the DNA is TGCGCCAGCAGCAATCCGGGATCGCACTACGAGCAGTACTTC. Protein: CASSNPGSHYEQYF. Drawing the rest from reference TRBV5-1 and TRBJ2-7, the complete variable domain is KAGVTQTPRYLIKTRGQQVTLSCSPISGHRSVSWYQQTPGQGLQFLFEYFSETQRNKGNFPGRFSGRQFSNSRSEMNVSTLELGDSALYLCASSNPGSHYEQYFGPGTRLTVT.

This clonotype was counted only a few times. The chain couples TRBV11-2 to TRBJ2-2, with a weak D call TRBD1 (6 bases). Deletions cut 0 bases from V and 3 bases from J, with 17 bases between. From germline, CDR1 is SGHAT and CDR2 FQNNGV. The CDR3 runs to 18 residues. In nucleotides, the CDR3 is TGTGCCAGCAGCTTAGATCTAATTTACGACAGGTACACCGGGGAGCTGTTTTTT. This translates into CASSLDLIYDRYTGELFF.

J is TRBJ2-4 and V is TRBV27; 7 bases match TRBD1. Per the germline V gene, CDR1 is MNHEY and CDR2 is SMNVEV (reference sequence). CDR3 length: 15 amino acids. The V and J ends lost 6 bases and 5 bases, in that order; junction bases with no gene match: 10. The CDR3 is CASSSLRGGENIQYF. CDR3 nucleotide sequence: TGTGCCAGCAGCTCCCTCCGAGGGGGCGAAAACATTCAGTACTTC.

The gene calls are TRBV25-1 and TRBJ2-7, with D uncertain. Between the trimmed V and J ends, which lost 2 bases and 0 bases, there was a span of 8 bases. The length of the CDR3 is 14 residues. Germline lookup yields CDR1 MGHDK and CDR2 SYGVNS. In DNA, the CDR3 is TGTGCCAGCAGTGAAGCAGATCCCTCCTACGAGCAGTACTTC. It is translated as CASSEADPSYEQYF.

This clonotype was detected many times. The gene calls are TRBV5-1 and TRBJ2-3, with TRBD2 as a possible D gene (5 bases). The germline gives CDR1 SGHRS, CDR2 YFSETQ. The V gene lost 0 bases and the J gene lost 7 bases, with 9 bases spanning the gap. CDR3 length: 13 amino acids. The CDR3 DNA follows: TGCGCCAGCAGCTTGGGTAGCGAGAATACGCAGTATTTT. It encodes CASSLGSENTQYF.

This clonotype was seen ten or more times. As DNA, the CDR3 is TGCAGTGCTACCTTCACAGATACGCAGTATTTT. The encoded protein is CSATFTDTQYF. V gene TRBV20-1 combines with J gene TRBJ2-3; D unclear. Trimming left V 4 bases short and J 2 bases short, with 4 bases between. CDR1 and CDR2 (germline): DFQATT, SNEGSKA (reference sequence). The CDR3 contains 11 residues.

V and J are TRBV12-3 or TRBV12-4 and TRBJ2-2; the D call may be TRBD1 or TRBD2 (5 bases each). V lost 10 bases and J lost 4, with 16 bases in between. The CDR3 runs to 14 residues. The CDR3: CATMMGDGTGELFF. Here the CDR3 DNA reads TGTGCCACTATGATGGGGGACGGCACCGGGGAGCTGTTTTTT.

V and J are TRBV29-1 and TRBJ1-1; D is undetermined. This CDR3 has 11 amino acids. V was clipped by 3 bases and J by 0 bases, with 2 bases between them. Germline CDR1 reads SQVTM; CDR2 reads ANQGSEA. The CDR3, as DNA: TGCAGCGTTGACGTGAACACTGAAGCTTTCTTT. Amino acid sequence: CSVDVNTEAFF.

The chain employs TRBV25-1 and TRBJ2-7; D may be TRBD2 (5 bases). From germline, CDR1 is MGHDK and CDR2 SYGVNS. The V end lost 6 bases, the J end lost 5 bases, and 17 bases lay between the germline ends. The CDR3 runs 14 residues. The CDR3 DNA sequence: TGTGCCAGCAGCGAGGGCGGACGGGCCGACGAGCAGTACTTC. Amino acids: CASSEGGRADEQYF.